This T cell receptor (beta chain) appears in the sequencing data of a study of OX40 agonist ivuxolimab in advanced cancers. Study details: Earlier treatment with anti-PD-1, anti-PD-L1 or anti-CTLA-4 was permitted, and approximately 38% had received some.

The CDR3 loop spans 15 amino acids. CDR1 and CDR2 from the germline V gene are SGHTA and FQGNSA. Clones were sequenced by immunoSEQ multiplex PCR, and TCRdb holds only the in-frame ones, with some missing. The profile shows around 64,000 clones, roughly 85% of them singletons. This clonotype originated in an adult with an advanced solid tumor such as melanoma, head and neck, liver or kidney cancer. The chain uses TRBV7-2 and TRBJ2-5, with D possibly matching TRBD2 (6 bases). The better agreement between TRBJ2-7 and the DNA end casts doubt on the J call. The specimen was CD4+ or CD8+ T cells sorted from blood, collected in a trial of the OX40 agonist ivuxolimab. As DNA, the CDR3 is TGTGCCAGCAGCTTAGAACAGCATGCGGGATACGAGCAGTACTTC. Translated: CASSLEQHAGYEQYF.